These 27 T cell receptor beta chains were all obtained from the same sample, sequenced in a study of CD8 T cells in Susac syndrome. RNA was extracted with the RNeasy kit, and a quantity of roughly 0.5 to 1 ug was reverse transcribed using random hexamers. TCRdb processed the immunoSEQ multiplex PCR reads anew with MiXCR; each CDR3 protein has one entry. This table has fewer than 300,000 distinct CDR3 sequences, more than 75% appearing once. The source material was CD8+ T cells from PBMCs. The receptor set was obtained from a human donor with multiple sclerosis.

This clonotype was seen a single time. This chain connects TRBV19 to TRBJ2-1; D uncertain. CDR3 length: 14 amino acids. Germline-derived CDR1 and CDR2 are LNHDA and SQIVND (reference sequence). V lost 7 bases and J lost 4, with 14 bases in between. CDR3 sequence reads: CASTPGRAYNEQFF. CDR3 DNA: TGTGCCAGTACCCCCGGTAGGGCATACAATGAGCAGTTCTTC.

In nucleotides, the CDR3 is TGTGCCAGCAGCCAAGGGACAGGGGGCCGGGAGCTGTTTTTT. Amino acids: CASSQGTGGRELFF. This chain joins TRBV4-2 and TRBJ2-2, with TRBD1 matching over 11 bases. Per germline, CDR1 LGHNA and CDR2 YNFKEQ. V was pared by 1 base and J by 9 bases, with 1 base of the junction left unmatched. This CDR3 is built from 14 residues.

The chain links TRBV9 to TRBJ2-3; D remains ambiguous. Trimming left V 0 bases short and J 6 bases short, with 14 bases between. This CDR3 spans 15 amino acids. The V gene's germline CDR1 is SGDLS and CDR2 YYNGEE. The CDR3: CASSVDNRGSDTQYF. In DNA form, the CDR3 reads TGTGCCAGCAGCGTAGATAACAGAGGATCGGATACGCAGTATTTT.

CDR3 loop: CASSVAGGQGSNEQFF. The DNA of the CDR3 is TGTGCCAGCAGCGTAGCGGGTGGGCAGGGGAGCAATGAGCAGTTCTTC. The chain is built from TRBV9 and TRBJ2-1; a weak D match, TRBD1 (6 bases). V was pared by 0 bases and J by 6 bases, with 16 bases between. CDR1 and CDR2 (germline): SGDLS, YYNGEE. CDR3 size: 16 residues. The full variable domain, completed using reference TRBV9 and TRBJ2-1, is DSGVTQTPKHLITATGQRVTLRCSPRSGDLSVYWYQQSLDQGLQFLIQYYNGEERAKGNILERFSAQQFPDLHSELNLSSLELGDSALYFCASSVAGGQGSNEQFFGPGTRLTVL.

The rearrangement uses TRBV12-3 or TRBV12-4 and TRBJ2-1; 10 bases fit TRBD2. V was pared by 3 bases and J by 5 bases, with 4 bases of the junction left unmatched. This CDR3 region has 15 residues. In DNA form, the CDR3 reads TGTGCCAGCAGTTTGTTTGGGACTAGCGACAATGAGCAGTTCTTC. Translation gives CASSLFGTSDNEQFF.

The rearrangement uses TRBV2 and TRBJ2-5; TRBD2 matches 10 bases. Germline values: CDR1 SNHLY, CDR2 FYNNEI. The J segment lost 5 bases and the V segment lost 2 bases, leaving 8 bases of the junction unmatched. There are 16 residues in the CDR3. The CDR3 loop is CASSESTAGGGETQYF. The CDR3 DNA reads as TGTGCCAGCAGTGAATCGACAGCGGGAGGGGGGGAGACCCAGTACTTC.

The chain recombines TRBV24-1 with TRBJ2-2; no firm D call. The germline V gene encodes CDR1 KGHDR and CDR2 SFDVKD. The CDR3 spans 13 residues. The V end was cut by 6 bases, the J end by 4 bases, with 8 bases between. CDR3 residues: CATSLGVTGELFF. CDR3 DNA sequence: TGTGCCACCAGTCTTGGGGTCACCGGGGAGCTGTTTTTT.

The chain combines TRBV5-5 with TRBJ2-1, with 7 bases identical to TRBD2. The CDR3 length is 14 residues. The germline V gene encodes CDR1 SGHKS and CDR2 YYEKEE (reference sequence). V was pared by 2 bases and J by 6 bases, with 5 bases of the junction left unmatched. This CDR3 is CASSFGTMLNEQFF. For the CDR3, the DNA is TGTGCCAGCAGCTTCGGGACTATGCTCAATGAGCAGTTCTTC.

The rearrangement uses TRBV24-1 and TRBJ2-1, with 10 positions matching TRBD2. The CDR3 contains 13 residues. V trimming: 9 bases; J trimming: 6 bases; junction bases outside the gene matches: 4. Germline V gene data show CDR1 as KGHDR and CDR2 as SFDVKD. CDR3: CATGAGGPNEQFF. CDR3 sequence (DNA): TGTGCCACCGGAGCGGGAGGGCCCAATGAGCAGTTCTTC.

This chain links TRBV6-1 with TRBJ1-6; 9 positions agree with TRBD1. The CDR3 is made up of 14 amino acids. V gave up 4 bases and J gave up 11 bases; unmatched junction bases: 6. Germline V gives CDR1 MNHNS, CDR2 SASEGT. The CDR3 sequence: CASSGTGESPPLHF. The CDR3 DNA reads TGTGCCAGCAGTGGGACAGGGGAGAGTCCACCCCTCCACTTT.

The J gene is TRBJ2-2, the V gene TRBV9; tentatively, D is TRBD2 (6 bases). The CDR3 runs 12 residues. The V end was cut by 3 bases, the J end by 17 bases, with 17 bases between. Germline loops: CDR1 SGDLS, CDR2 YYNGEE. The CDR3, as DNA: TGTGCCAGCAGCGCCGGGGGTCCGGCCAGTTTTTTT. It codes for CASSAGGPASFF.

The chain recombines TRBV19 with TRBJ2-7; either TRBD1 or TRBD2 may supply D (7 bases each). The CDR3 sequence is 14 residues long. Looked up from germline, CDR1 is LNHDA and CDR2 is SQIVND (reference sequence). Trimming took 2 bases from V and 4 from J, leaving 12 bases between them. The chain's CDR3 is CASSIRQGGYEQYF. The CDR3 DNA reads as TGTGCCAGTAGTATAAGGCAGGGGGGGTACGAGCAGTACTTC.

The genes are TRBV29-1 and TRBJ1-2; no reliable D call. This CDR3 has 11 amino acids. V was trimmed by 4 bases and J by 6 bases, leaving 9 bases between them. Germline CDR1 and CDR2: SQVTM and ANQGSEA. The chain's CDR3 is CSVAAANGYTF. Here the CDR3 DNA reads TGCAGCGTTGCTGCAGCTAATGGCTACACCTTC.

The chain carries TRBV28 and TRBJ2-2; 9 bases align to TRBD2. V trimming: 1 base; J trimming: 0 bases; junction bases outside the gene matches: 3. Germline V gene data show CDR1 as MDHEN and CDR2 as SYDVKM. The CDR3 has 17 amino acids. The CDR3 spells CASSLLGLATNTGELFF. In DNA form, the CDR3 reads TGTGCCAGCAGTTTATTAGGACTAGCGACGAACACCGGGGAGCTGTTTTTT.

V is TRBV5-4 and J is TRBJ2-7, with D possibly being TRBD2 (6 bases). CDR1 is SGHNT, CDR2 YYREEE, per germline (reference sequence). V gave up 4 bases and J gave up 0 bases, with 11 bases separating them. The CDR3 contains 14 residues. The CDR3 region has the DNA TGTGCCAGCAGCGGGGACTTGAGCTCCTACGAGCAGTACTTC. Translated: CASSGDLSSYEQYF.

J is TRBJ1-2 and V is TRBV20-1; tentative D call: TRBD1 (6 bases). The CDR3 spans 13 residues. Germline CDR1 and CDR2: DFQATT and SNEGSKA (reference sequence). V gave up 6 bases and J gave up 4 bases, with 15 bases separating them. The CDR3 sequence: CSALFEQGYGYTF. The CDR3 DNA follows: TGCAGTGCGCTATTTGAACAGGGCTATGGCTACACCTTC.

V is TRBV3-1 and J is TRBJ1-2, with unresolved D. The CDR3 is made up of 15 amino acids. Germline V gene lookup returns CDR1 LGHDT and CDR2 YNNKEL (reference sequence). The germline V and J ends were trimmed by 0 bases and 4 bases, with 12 bases remaining between them. In DNA form, the CDR3 reads TGTGCCAGCAGCCAAGATGCTAAGGCCCTCTATGGCTACACCTTC. Amino acid sequence: CASSQDAKALYGYTF.

CDR3 region: CSVEIKGLAGKADTQYF. The CDR3 nucleotides read TGCAGCGTTGAAATCAAAGGACTAGCGGGAAAGGCAGATACGCAGTATTTT. The gene calls are TRBV29-1 and TRBJ2-3; TRBD2 matches 12 bases. V was pared by 2 bases and J by 4 bases, with 10 bases of the junction left unmatched. The CDR3 totals 17 residues. Germline V lookup: CDR1 SQVTM, CDR2 ANQGSEA.

The chain carries TRBV15 and TRBJ2-4; TRBD1 is a possible D gene (6 bases). CDR1 LNHNV and CDR2 YYDKDF come from the germline V gene (reference sequence). Trimming cost V 1 base and J 4 bases, with 11 bases left between them. The CDR3 sequence is 15 residues long. CDR3 sequence: CATSRVGQKKNIQYF. The CDR3 nucleotides are TGTGCCACCAGCAGAGTTGGACAGAAAAAAAACATTCAGTACTTC.

This chain joins TRBV2 and TRBJ2-7, with TRBD1 matching over 7 bases. V lost 1 base, J lost 4 bases, and 1 base stayed unmatched. The CDR3 has 13 residues. Germline lookup yields CDR1 SNHLY and CDR2 FYNNEI. The DNA of the CDR3 is TGTGCCAGCAGTGAAGGGGGACAGTACGAGCAGTACTTC. It translates to CASSEGGQYEQYF. Drawing the rest from reference TRBV2 and TRBJ2-7, the complete variable domain is EPEVTQTPSHQVTQMGQEVILRCVPISNHLYFYWYRQILGQKVEFLVSFYNNEISEKSEIFDDQFSVERPDGSNFTLKIRSTKLEDSAMYFCASSEGGQYEQYFGPGTRLTVT.

This clonotype was recorded only once. The rearrangement links TRBV20-1 to TRBJ1-6; D remains ambiguous. Trimming left V 3 bases short and J 0 bases short, with 12 bases between. The germline V gene has CDR1 DFQATT and CDR2 SNEGSKA (reference sequence). The CDR3 spans 16 residues. The CDR3 loop is CSARTGFSSYNSPLHF. The CDR3 region has the DNA TGCAGTGCTAGGACTGGGTTTAGCTCCTATAATTCACCCCTCCACTTT.

The chain recombines TRBV19 with TRBJ2-7, with 12 positions matching TRBD2. The trim removed 4 bases at V and 3 bases at J, leaving 7 bases unmatched. The CDR3 is 16 residues long. Germline V CDR1 and CDR2: LNHDA, SQIVND (reference sequence). The CDR3 loop is CASSTGLAGSFYEQYF. The CDR3 DNA reads as TGTGCCAGTAGTACCGGACTAGCGGGATCATTCTACGAGCAGTACTTC.

This chain joins TRBV29-1 and TRBJ2-7, with 10 bases aligning to TRBD2. Germline V gives CDR1 SQVTM, CDR2 ANQGSEA. The CDR3 loop spans 15 amino acids. J gave up 3 bases and V 0 bases, and 5 bases lay outside the gene matches. The CDR3, as DNA: TGCAGCGTTGAAGATTGGGCTAGCGGGAGCTACGAGCAGTACTTC. This sequence encodes CSVEDWASGSYEQYF.

J is TRBJ1-1 and V is TRBV7-3; 7 bases line up with TRBD1. The V gene end was trimmed by 6 bases and the J gene end by 4 bases; junction bases not matched to a gene: 14. CDR1 is SGHTA, CDR2 FQGTGA, per germline. CDR3 length: 16 residues. The CDR3 coding sequence is TGTGCCAGCAGTCCTCGGGGACAGCGGAGCGGCACTGAAGCTTTCTTT. Protein product: CASSPRGQRSGTEAFF. The full variable domain, with the rest looked up from reference TRBV7-3 and TRBJ1-1, is GAGVSQTPSNKVTEKGKYVELRCDPISGHTALYWYRQSLGQGPEFLIYFQGTGAADDSGLPNDRFFAVRPEGSVSTLKIQRTERGDSAVYLCASSPRGQRSGTEAFFGQGTRLTVV.

The V call is TRBV6-6, the J call TRBJ2-7; D uncertain. The CDR3 spans 15 residues. Between the trimmed V and J ends, which lost 2 bases and 0 bases, there was a span of 11 bases. Germline CDR1 and CDR2: MNHNY and SVGAGI (reference sequence). CDR3 sequence: CASSYDVSYSYEQYF. CDR3 DNA: TGTGCCAGCAGTTACGACGTATCATACTCCTACGAGCAGTACTTC.

This chain connects TRBV7-9 to TRBJ1-2; 7 nucleotides line up with TRBD1. Per germline, CDR1 SEHNR and CDR2 FQNEAQ (reference sequence). The ends lost 1 base at V and 4 bases at J; junction bases unmatched: 9. The CDR3 extends over 16 amino acids. CDR3 DNA sequence: TGTGCCAGCAGCTTAGGGGAAACAGGGGCCGTCTATGGCTACACCTTC. As protein: CASSLGETGAVYGYTF.

The sample holds a few counts of this clonotype. The chain combines TRBV27 with TRBJ2-7; the match to TRBD2 covers 8 bases. Trimming removed 3 bases from V and 4 bases from J; junction bases left unmatched: 2. CDR3 length: 13 residues. Germline lookup yields CDR1 MNHEY and CDR2 SMNVEV (reference sequence). DNA for the CDR3: TGTGCCAGCAGTTTTGGCGGGAGGTACGAGCAGTACTTC. Protein sequence: CASSFGGRYEQYF.